The 30 T cell receptor beta chains below all came from one sample that was sequenced in a study of cytomegalovirus exposure and HLA in healthy donors. The PCR contained 60 Vbeta and 13 Jbeta primers. Clones were sequenced by immunoSEQ multiplex PCR, and TCRdb holds only the in-frame ones, with some missing. The profile shows fewer than 250,000 clones, 78% of them singletons. Material: PBMCs. The origin of the receptors is a young woman in good health and CMV-seropositive.

In DNA form, the CDR3 reads TGTGCCAGCAGTTTATATGGGGGGAGTCCTGAAGCTTTCTTT. Amino acids: CASSLYGGSPEAFF. This chain joins TRBV28 and TRBJ1-1; D may be TRBD1 (5 bases). Germline loops: CDR1 MDHEN, CDR2 SYDVKM. V lost 1 base to trimming and J lost 6 bases, with 12 bases between them. The CDR3 is 14 residues long.

The chain joins TRBV5-1 to TRBJ2-3; 13 nucleotides match TRBD2. From germline, CDR1 is SGHRS and CDR2 YFSETQ. Losses at the gene ends were 6 bases for V and 5 bases for J; bases not matched to a gene: 3. The CDR3 has 14 residues. The CDR3 sequence: CASKLAGGQDTQYF. CDR3 in DNA: TGCGCCAGCAAACTAGCGGGGGGGCAAGATACGCAGTATTTT.

The chain has TRBV5-6 and TRBJ1-5, with 8 bases fitting TRBD1. V lost 3 bases and J lost 7; bases outside the gene matches: 9. The germline CDR1 and CDR2 sequences are SGHDT and YYEEEE. The CDR3 consists of 15 residues. DNA for the CDR3: TGTGCCAGCAGCTCGACAGGGGTCGAGGTCCAGCCCCAGCATTTT. Translated, it gives CASSSTGVEVQPQHF.

The CDR3 region has the DNA TGTGCCAGCAATCCTACCCACACCGGGGAGAGCTCCTATAATTCACCCCTCCACTTT. Translation: CASNPTHTGESSYNSPLHF. V usage is TRBV7-2 and J usage is TRBJ1-6; no clear D. Germline assignment: CDR1 SGHTA and CDR2 FQGNSA. The CDR3 runs 19 residues. Trimming cost V 7 bases and J 0 bases, with 22 bases left between them. The whole variable domain, filled in from reference TRBV7-2 and TRBJ1-6, reads GAGVSQSPSNKVTEKGKDVELRCDPISGHTALYWYRQSLGQGLEFLIYFQGNSAPDKSGLPSDRFSAERTGGSVSTLTIQRTQQEDSAVYLCASNPTHTGESSYNSPLHFGNGTRLTVT.

The V and J genes are TRBV4-1 and TRBJ1-6; unclear D gene. Germline assignment: CDR1 MGHRA and CDR2 YSYEKL. The CDR3 consists of 18 residues. V was pared by 4 bases and J by 4 bases, with 20 bases between. Here the CDR3 DNA reads TGCGCCAGCAGCCTCCTCCTTCGAGGGAACGAATATAATTCACCCCTCCACTTT. It specifies CASSLLLRGNEYNSPLHF.

The J gene is TRBJ2-1, the V gene TRBV12-5, with a weak D call TRBD1 (6 bases). The CDR3 sequence is 17 residues long. In germline, CDR1 is LGHNT, CDR2 FRNRAP. V was shortened by 6 bases and J by 1 base, with 19 bases between the two germline ends. This CDR3 is CASGRNPQGRSYNEQFF. The CDR3 DNA reads as TGTGCTAGTGGCCGGAACCCACAGGGAAGGTCCTACAATGAGCAGTTCTTC. Full variable domain (missing parts from reference TRBV12-5 and TRBJ2-1): DARVTQTPRHKVTEMGQEVTMRCQPILGHNTVFWYRQTMMQGLELLAYFRNRAPLDDSGMPKDRFSAEMPDATLATLKIQPSEPRDSAVYFCASGRNPQGRSYNEQFFGPGTRLTVL.

The sample holds one count of this clone. CDR3 in amino acids: CASGTGKYWEKLFF. The DNA of the CDR3 is TGTGCCAGCGGAACAGGGAAGTATTGGGAAAAACTGTTTTTT. The rearrangement uses TRBV7-6 and TRBJ1-4, with a weak D call TRBD1 (6 bases). V dropped 8 bases and J dropped 8 bases, with 18 bases sitting between them. The length of the CDR3 is 14 residues. Germline V CDR1 and CDR2: SGHVS, FNYEAQ.

The gene calls are TRBV9 and TRBJ2-1, with 10 bases fitting TRBD2. With 3 bases clipped from V and 6 bases from J, the junction kept 0 bases outside the gene matches. Germline V CDR1 and CDR2: SGDLS, YYNGEE. CDR3 length: 13 residues. CDR3 coding DNA: TGTGCCAGCAGCGGGACTAGCGGCAATGAGCAGTTCTTC. It yields the protein CASSGTSGNEQFF.

CDR3 protein: CASSLMRDTGELFF. The CDR3 region has the DNA TGTGCCAGCAGTCTCATGAGGGACACCGGGGAGCTGTTTTTT. The chain links TRBV27 to TRBJ2-2, with a weak D call TRBD2 (5 bases). Germline V gene sequence: CDR1 MNHEY, CDR2 SMNVEV (reference sequence). CDR3 length: 14 residues. V dropped 5 bases and J dropped 3 bases, with 10 bases sitting between them.

The chain links TRBV7-8 to TRBJ1-4; D is unresolved. Germline lookup yields CDR1 SGHVS and CDR2 FQNEAQ. Deletions cut 4 bases from V and 8 bases from J, with 14 bases between. This CDR3 has 14 residues. CDR3 DNA sequence: TGTGCCAGCAGCTCGTCCCGAGGGAGGGAAAAACTGTTTTTT. Its translation is CASSSSRGREKLFF.

Here the CDR3 DNA reads TGTGCCAGCAGCGTAGGATTGGCGGGGACTGACAATGAGCAGTTCTTC. Residues: CASSVGLAGTDNEQFF. This chain uses TRBV9 with TRBJ2-1, with a tentative D call TRBD2 (6 bases). Germline lookup yields CDR1 SGDLS and CDR2 YYNGEE. Trimming shortened V by 0 bases and J by 5 bases, and 15 bases separated the two germline ends. The CDR3 covers 16 residues. Drawing the rest from reference TRBV9 and TRBJ2-1, the complete variable domain is DSGVTQTPKHLITATGQRVTLRCSPRSGDLSVYWYQQSLDQGLQFLIQYYNGEERAKGNILERFSAQQFPDLHSELNLSSLELGDSALYFCASSVGLAGTDNEQFFGPGTRLTVL.

The chain uses TRBV14 and TRBJ2-4; 8 nucleotides agree with TRBD1. The CDR3 is made up of 14 amino acids. CDR1 is SGHDN, CDR2 FVKESK, per germline. V lost 1 base and J lost 8; bases outside the gene matches: 4. The CDR3 nucleotides are TGTGCCAGCAGCCAAGGGACAGGGTGGGACATTCAGTACTTC. The encoded protein is CASSQGTGWDIQYF. Supplemented by reference TRBV14 and TRBJ2-4, the full variable domain reads EAGVTQFPSHSVIEKGQTVTLRCDPISGHDNLYWYRRVMGKEIKFLLHFVKESKQDESGMPNNRFLAERTGGTYSTLKVQPAELEDSGVYFCASSQGTGWDIQYFGAGTRLSVL.

The rearrangement uses TRBV30 and TRBJ2-3, with D perhaps matching TRBD1 (5 bases). The germline V and J ends were trimmed by 4 bases and 1 base, with 9 bases remaining between them. The CDR3 consists of 13 residues. Per the germline V gene, CDR1 is GTSNPN and CDR2 is SVGIG (reference sequence). CDR3 in DNA: TGTGCCTGGACAGGGAAACGCACAGATACGCAGTATTTT. It yields the protein CAWTGKRTDTQYF.

This clone was seen a handful of times. This sequence joins TRBV5-4 and TRBJ2-7; 7 nucleotides align to TRBD2. The CDR3 extends over 16 amino acids. Germline assignment: CDR1 SGHNT and CDR2 YYREEE (reference sequence). Unmatched junction bases numbered 15, after V lost 6 bases and J lost 3 bases. This chain's CDR3 is CASTSGGGSKIYEQYF. The CDR3 DNA reads as TGTGCCAGCACCTCCGGGGGAGGGAGTAAAATCTACGAGCAGTACTTC.

The chain carries TRBV2 and TRBJ1-1; 7 positions agree with TRBD1. Germline V gives CDR1 SNHLY, CDR2 FYNNEI. After removal of 7 bases from V and 0 bases from J, the junction contained 2 bases not matched to a gene. The CDR3 sequence is 13 residues long. The CDR3, as DNA: TGTGCCAGCAAGGACAGGCTGAACACTGAAGCTTTCTTT. As protein: CASKDRLNTEAFF.

The chain links TRBV7-8 to TRBJ1-2; D perhaps matches TRBD1 (6 bases). Trimming took off 5 bases at V and 2 bases at J, with 21 bases between the two ends. The CDR3 contains 17 residues. Looked up from germline, CDR1 is SGHVS and CDR2 is FQNEAQ. DNA for the CDR3: TGTGCCAGCAGCCCCCTCAAGGCGGGGGGCGCAAACTATGGCTACACCTTC. Protein product: CASSPLKAGGANYGYTF.

This rearrangement joins TRBV5-1 to TRBJ2-6; D remains unclear. V lost 4 bases to trimming and J lost 0 bases, with 8 bases between them. CDR3 length equals 15 residues. Germline values: CDR1 SGHRS, CDR2 YFSETQ. This CDR3 is CASSPDSSGANVLTF. The CDR3 nucleotides are TGCGCCAGCAGCCCCGATAGCTCTGGGGCCAACGTCCTGACTTTC. The whole variable domain, filled in from reference TRBV5-1 and TRBJ2-6, reads KAGVTQTPRYLIKTRGQQVTLSCSPISGHRSVSWYQQTPGQGLQFLFEYFSETQRNKGNFPGRFSGRQFSNSRSEMNVSTLELGDSALYLCASSPDSSGANVLTFGAGSRLTVL.

The count of this clone is one. The chain links TRBV11-1 to TRBJ2-1, with a possible D match to TRBD2 (6 bases). CDR3 length: 14 residues. CDR1 is SGHAT, CDR2 FQDESV, per germline (reference sequence). Trimming removed 5 bases from V and 6 bases from J, with 14 bases in between. The chain's CDR3 is CASSHRDSLNEQFF. DNA of the CDR3: TGTGCCAGCAGCCACCGGGACTCCCTCAATGAGCAGTTCTTC.

V is TRBV4-1 and J is TRBJ1-3; the D is unclear. Germline V gene lookup returns CDR1 MGHRA and CDR2 YSYEKL. Between the trimmed V and J ends, which lost 2 bases and 3 bases, there was a span of 14 bases. CDR3 length: 16 amino acids. CDR3 nucleotide sequence: TGCGCCAGCAGCCAACTGTTGGCGACACTTGGAAACACCATATATTTT. Translating it yields CASSQLLATLGNTIYF.

This chain uses TRBV27 with TRBJ1-2; D unclear. Looked up from germline, CDR1 is MNHEY and CDR2 is SMNVEV (reference sequence). CDR3 size: 15 residues. Trimming pared 2 bases from V and 4 bases from J, leaving 14 bases between. This CDR3 is CASSLGLNGAYGYTF. The CDR3 nucleotides read TGTGCCAGCAGTTTAGGACTCAACGGAGCCTATGGCTACACCTTC.

This clone was seen a handful of times. The V and J genes are TRBV5-6 and TRBJ1-3, with 7 bases identical to TRBD1. The CDR3 runs 13 residues. Germline trimming cut 3 bases from V and 8 bases from J; bases unmatched to any gene: 5. In germline, CDR1 is SGHDT, CDR2 YYEEEE. Here the CDR3 reads CASSWGDSYTIYF. In DNA, the CDR3 is TGTGCCAGCAGCTGGGGGGACAGCTACACCATATATTTT.

The DNA for the CDR3 is TGTGCCAGCACTAAGGGAGGGTACTCCTACGAGCAGTACTTC. Encoded protein: CASTKGGYSYEQYF. The rearrangement joins TRBV2 to TRBJ2-7; 7 bases are shared with TRBD2. V lost 7 bases to trimming and J lost 0 bases; unmatched junction nucleotides: 6. This CDR3 contains 14 residues. The V gene's germline CDR1 is SNHLY and CDR2 FYNNEI. Full variable domain (outside the CDR3, taken from reference TRBV2 and TRBJ2-7): EPEVTQTPSHQVTQMGQEVILRCVPISNHLYFYWYRQILGQKVEFLVSFYNNEISEKSEIFDDQFSVERPDGSNFTLKIRSTKLEDSAMYFCASTKGGYSYEQYFGPGTRLTVT.

This clone was found once. This chain joins TRBV7-9 and TRBJ1-2; 8 nucleotides align to TRBD1. The CDR3 consists of 14 residues. Germline V gene data show CDR1 as SEHNR and CDR2 as FQNEAQ (reference sequence). V trimming: 5 bases; J trimming: 6 bases; junction bases outside the gene matches: 8. The CDR3 reads CASSPIDRGDGYTF. As DNA, the CDR3 is TGTGCCAGCAGCCCAATCGACAGGGGAGATGGCTACACCTTC.

The chain has TRBV28 and TRBJ2-3; D is possibly TRBD2 (5 bases). From germline, CDR1 is MDHEN and CDR2 SYDVKM. The CDR3 loop spans 15 amino acids. Trimming removed 5 bases at V and 3 bases at J, with 15 bases between. CDR3 protein: CASSGEWARTDTQYF. As DNA, the CDR3 is TGTGCCAGCAGTGGGGAGTGGGCAAGGACAGATACGCAGTATTTT.

The chain joins TRBV2 to TRBJ1-5, with D perhaps matching TRBD1 (6 bases). Germline loops: CDR1 SNHLY, CDR2 FYNNEI. Between the trimmed V and J ends, which lost 8 bases and 7 bases, there was a span of 18 bases. The length of the CDR3 is 14 residues. CDR3 sequence (DNA): TGTGCCAGCGGATCTCCAGGGGTCGGCCAGCCCCAGCATTTT. Protein: CASGSPGVGQPQHF. Combining the CDR3 with reference TRBV2 and TRBJ1-5 gives the whole variable domain EPEVTQTPSHQVTQMGQEVILRCVPISNHLYFYWYRQILGQKVEFLVSFYNNEISEKSEIFDDQFSVERPDGSNFTLKIRSTKLEDSAMYFCASGSPGVGQPQHFGDGTRLSIL.

In its sample, this clone was seen once. This chain uses TRBV13 with TRBJ2-5; the match to TRBD2 covers 7 bases. The J call may be wrong; the DNA end is better matched by TRBJ2-7. CDR3 size: 13 residues. The germline gives CDR1 PRHDT, CDR2 FYEKMQ (reference sequence). CDR3 DNA sequence: TGTGCCAGCAGCGGGGGGGAGGCCTACGAGCAGTACTTC. Its protein product is CASSGGEAYEQYF.

This chain uses TRBV11-2 with TRBJ2-7, with D unresolved. V lost 1 base to trimming and J lost 3 bases, with 10 bases between them. Looked up from germline, CDR1 is SGHAT and CDR2 is FQNNGV. This CDR3 is 14 amino acids long. The CDR3 loop reads CASSLGNTIYEQYF. DNA of the CDR3: TGTGCCAGCAGCTTAGGTAACACGATCTACGAGCAGTACTTC.

This chain joins TRBV11-2 and TRBJ1-1, with TRBD1 as a possible D gene (6 bases). Per the germline V gene, CDR1 is SGHAT and CDR2 is FQNNGV. The CDR3 is 11 amino acids. Trimming shortened V by 8 bases and J by 8 bases, and 12 bases separated the two germline ends. The CDR3: CASLTGIEAFF. The CDR3 nucleotides read TGTGCCAGCCTCACAGGGATAGAAGCTTTCTTT.

This clone has just a few counts. The V call is TRBV2, the J call TRBJ2-1, with a weak D call TRBD2 (5 bases). The germline CDR1 and CDR2 sequences are SNHLY and FYNNEI. The CDR3 is 16 residues long. The V end was cut by 1 base, the J end by 8 bases, with 18 bases between. The CDR3 nucleotides are TGTGCCAGCAGTGAAGAGGGAGCGTCTGGGAGCGATGAGCAGTTCTTC. This sequence encodes CASSEEGASGSDEQFF.

This sequence joins TRBV15 and TRBJ1-6; TRBD1 aligns across 8 bases. Germline values: CDR1 LNHNV, CDR2 YYDKDF (reference sequence). The V gene end was trimmed by 2 bases and the J gene end by 6 bases; junction bases not matched to a gene: 12. CDR3 length: 18 residues. The CDR3 nucleotides read TGTGCCACCAGCAGATTTGGACAGGGAGGGCCTATTAATTCACCCCTCCACTTT. It yields the protein CATSRFGQGGPINSPLHF. Supplemented by reference TRBV15 and TRBJ1-6, the full variable domain reads DAMVIQNPRYQVTQFGKPVTLSCSQTLNHNVMYWYQQKSSQAPKLLFHYYDKDFNNEADTPDNFQSRRPNTSFCFLDIRSPGLGDTAMYLCATSRFGQGGPINSPLHFGNGTRLTVT.